This T cell receptor beta chain was observed in a study of neurological immune-mediated disorders. Study results and caveats: The expanded clones of different subjects shared no CDR3 amino acid sequences (suggesting private repertoires in all groups).

5'RACE with 10-nucleotide random UMIs generated the cDNA. A single record per CDR3 protein comes from TCRdb applying MiXCR to the 5' RACE reads. This sample has 45,000 to 55,000 distinct CDR3 sequences, with 10% found just once. This clonotype has a count of ten or more. Its specificity is unknown. V trimming: 6 bases; J trimming: 6 bases; junction bases outside the gene matches: 5. Per germline, CDR1 LNHDA and CDR2 SQIVND (reference sequence). CDR3 size: 14 residues. The chain links TRBV19 to TRBJ2-2; 9 nucleotides agree with TRBD1. This clonotype originated in a woman between 35 and 50 years old with HTLV-1-associated myelopathy (HAM/TSP). The sequenced sample consisted of PBMCs. CDR3 in DNA: TGTGCCAGTAGCCGGGACAGGGCCTCCGGGGAGCTGTTTTTT. Translation gives CASSRDRASGELFF.